Presented here are 28 T cell receptor beta chains from one specimen sequenced in a study of blood T cell repertoires in COVID-19. Sequencing was performed with immunoSEQ multiplex PCR; in TCRdb, only in-frame clones are kept and a portion is missing. The sample contains a few hundred thousand clones, around 85% of which appear only once. Input material: PBMCs or T cells enriched from blood (not recorded which). These receptors originate from a woman aged 45-65 years who had recovered from COVID-19.

V is TRBV5-6 and J is TRBJ1-4; D unclear. Per the germline V gene, CDR1 is SGHDT and CDR2 is YYEEEE. The CDR3 loop spans 16 amino acids. Trimming removed 0 bases at V and 5 bases at J, with 14 bases between. The CDR3 is CASSLGGRGSNEKLFF. The CDR3 DNA follows: TGTGCCAGCAGCTTGGGAGGGCGGGGTTCGAATGAAAAACTGTTTTTT.

This clone appeared once. This chain joins TRBV6-6 and TRBJ1-5; 9 nucleotides align to TRBD1. V lost 7 bases and J lost 6; bases outside the gene matches: 10. CDR3 length: 15 amino acids. Germline V gene sequence: CDR1 MNHNY, CDR2 SVGAGI (reference sequence). CDR3 in amino acids: CASTQTGGQLQPQHF. The CDR3 DNA sequence: TGTGCCAGCACCCAAACAGGGGGCCAGCTTCAGCCCCAGCATTTT.

Remarks on this clone: This CDR3 is also generated by other DNA sequences in the sample. The CDR3 coding sequence is TGTGCCAGCAGCGTAGTCGGCGGGGAGCAGTACTTC. Encoded protein: CASSVVGGEQYF. V and J are TRBV9 and TRBJ2-7; possible D gene TRBD2, 5 bases. The CDR3 extends over 12 amino acids. Germline V gives CDR1 SGDLS, CDR2 YYNGEE. Deletions cut 0 bases from V and 7 bases from J, with 8 bases between.

The J gene is TRBJ1-3, the V gene TRBV7-2, with a possible D match to TRBD1 (6 bases). Looked up from germline, CDR1 is SGHTA and CDR2 is FQGNSA. The length of the CDR3 is 16 residues. Deletions cut 4 bases from V and 2 bases from J, with 15 bases between. CDR3 residues: CASSSSGGLTGNTIYF. In DNA form, the CDR3 reads TGTGCCAGCAGCTCCTCGGGGGGGCTCACTGGAAACACCATATATTTT.

V gene TRBV28 combines with J gene TRBJ2-7; D is possibly TRBD2 (5 bases). In germline, CDR1 is MDHEN, CDR2 SYDVKM. CDR3 length: 13 residues. V was cut by 5 bases and J by 0 bases, with 8 bases left in between. CDR3 amino acids: CASSPGSSYEQYF. As DNA, the CDR3 is TGTGCCAGCAGTCCGGGAAGCTCCTACGAGCAGTACTTC.

The chain couples TRBV5-1 to TRBJ1-3; a weak D match, TRBD1 (6 bases). V was pared by 4 bases and J by 4 bases, with 9 bases between. This CDR3 has 13 residues. The germline V gene has CDR1 SGHRS and CDR2 YFSETQ. The DNA for the CDR3 is TGCGCCAGCAGCGTAGGACAGGGAAACACCATATATTTT. It specifies CASSVGQGNTIYF.

The chain is built from TRBV4-1 and TRBJ2-2, with 11 bases identical to TRBD2. The CDR3 covers 16 residues. Per germline, CDR1 MGHRA and CDR2 YSYEKL. The junction had 1 base not matched to a gene; V was cut back by 0 bases and J by 4 bases. CDR3 in amino acids: CASSQETSGITGELFF. CDR3 in DNA: TGCGCCAGCAGCCAAGAGACTAGCGGGATCACCGGGGAGCTGTTTTTT.

This clone was counted once. Other DNA sequences within the sample encode an identical CDR3. V usage is TRBV19 and J usage is TRBJ1-5; the D gene is possibly TRBD1 (5 bases). CDR1 and CDR2 (germline): LNHDA, SQIVND (reference sequence). The CDR3 runs 15 residues. Trimming took 5 bases from V and 0 from J, leaving 11 bases between them. The CDR3 reads CASSSRQTSNQPQHF. The CDR3 nucleotides read TGTGCCAGTAGTTCCCGACAGACTAGCAATCAGCCCCAGCATTTT.

This clone was seen a handful of times. Other nucleotide sequences in the sample specify the same CDR3. The V call is TRBV3-1 (or the pseudogene TRBV3-2), the J call TRBJ2-7; unclear D gene. Germline V gene data show CDR1 as LGHDT and CDR2 as YNNKEL (reference sequence). The CDR3 has 12 amino acids. V was trimmed by 3 bases and J by 1 base, leaving 4 bases between them. CDR3 DNA: TGTGCCAGCAGCCACCTTTCCTACGAGCAGTACTTC. It is translated as CASSHLSYEQYF.

This rearrangement joins TRBV7-9 to TRBJ1-2, with a possible D match to TRBD1 (5 bases). Trimming pared 5 bases from V and 8 bases from J, leaving 15 bases between. This CDR3 has 13 residues. Germline CDR1 reads SEHNR; CDR2 reads FQNEAQ (reference sequence). The chain's CDR3 is CASSHRGGYGYTF. As DNA, the CDR3 is TGTGCCAGCAGCCATCGGGGGGGTTACGGCTACACCTTC.

The chain employs TRBV7-8 and TRBJ2-7; 8 nucleotides line up with TRBD1. Germline V gives CDR1 SGHVS, CDR2 FQNEAQ. This CDR3 has 15 amino acids. The trim removed 2 bases at V and 2 bases at J, leaving 5 bases unmatched. The chain's CDR3 is CASSLWPGGAYEQYF. CDR3 bases: TGTGCCAGCAGCTTATGGCCAGGGGGCGCCTACGAGCAGTACTTC.

V usage is TRBV5-4 and J usage is TRBJ1-1, with no clear D. The CDR3 runs to 16 residues. CDR1 SGHNT and CDR2 YYREEE come from the germline V gene (reference sequence). Between the trimmed V and J ends, which lost 0 bases and 3 bases, there was a span of 15 bases. CDR3 sequence: CASSLDVALSDTEAFF. CDR3 DNA: TGTGCCAGCAGCTTGGACGTTGCGCTGTCGGACACTGAAGCTTTCTTT.

V and J are TRBV28 and TRBJ1-5, with D hard to call. CDR1 MDHEN and CDR2 SYDVKM come from the germline V gene. The CDR3 contains 16 residues. V was shortened by 6 bases and J by 0 bases, with 15 bases between the two germline ends. The CDR3 here is CASRTPEVYSNQPQHF. CDR3 coding DNA: TGTGCCAGCAGAACCCCGGAGGTGTATAGCAATCAGCCCCAGCATTTT.

This clone was seen only once. This chain joins TRBV20-1 and TRBJ1-6; D remains unclear. Germline V gene data show CDR1 as DFQATT and CDR2 as SNEGSKA (reference sequence). The CDR3 totals 13 residues. With 5 bases removed from V and 6 bases from J, the gap between germline ends came to 11 bases. The CDR3: CSARAVTNSPLHF. The CDR3 DNA is TGCAGTGCTCGTGCGGTTACTAATTCACCCCTCCACTTT.

The chain links TRBV20-1 to TRBJ2-1; 8 bases map to TRBD2. J gave up 5 bases and V 3 bases, and 9 bases lay outside the gene matches. The CDR3 consists of 15 residues. The germline V gene encodes CDR1 DFQATT and CDR2 SNEGSKA (reference sequence). CDR3 amino acids: CSASGALAGHNEQFF. The DNA for the CDR3 is TGCAGTGCTAGTGGAGCGCTAGCGGGTCACAATGAGCAGTTCTTC.

The CDR3 spells CASSHVREAGSPLHF. The CDR3, as DNA: TGCGCCAGCAGCCATGTCAGGGAGGCGGGCTCACCCCTCCACTTT. The chain is built from TRBV4-1 and TRBJ1-6, with D possibly matching TRBD1 (5 bases). The V end was cut by 3 bases, the J end by 10 bases, with 16 bases between. CDR1 is MGHRA, CDR2 YSYEKL, per germline. The length of the CDR3 is 15 residues.

The J gene is TRBJ2-7, the V gene TRBV5-4, with 10 bases lining up with TRBD2. Trimming at V came to 2 bases and at J to 4 bases, leaving 6 bases not matched to a gene. Germline V gives CDR1 SGHNT, CDR2 YYREEE (reference sequence). The CDR3 is 15 amino acids. The CDR3: CASSFGLAGVYEQYF. DNA of the CDR3: TGTGCCAGCAGCTTCGGGCTAGCGGGAGTGTACGAGCAGTACTTC.

The V gene is TRBV3-1 (or the pseudogene TRBV3-2), the J gene TRBJ2-3; D is ambiguous. Between the trimmed V and J ends, which lost 1 base and 1 base, there was a span of 6 bases. Looked up from germline, CDR1 is LGHDT and CDR2 is YNNKEL (reference sequence). The CDR3 covers 14 residues. The CDR3 DNA reads as TGTGCCAGCAGCCAAGGAAGCGGCACAGATACGCAGTATTTT. Protein: CASSQGSGTDTQYF.

The rearrangement links TRBV11-3 to TRBJ1-2; D call uncertain. Germline lookup yields CDR1 SGHNT and CDR2 YENEEA. Between the trimmed V and J ends, which lost 2 bases and 4 bases, there was a span of 8 bases. The CDR3 consists of 13 residues. CDR3 protein: CASSLPGGYGYTF. DNA of the CDR3: TGTGCCAGCAGCTTACCAGGAGGCTATGGCTACACCTTC.

The chain has TRBV5-1 and TRBJ1-4; TRBD1 is a possible D gene (6 bases). V was trimmed by 0 bases and J by 6 bases, leaving 12 bases between them. The CDR3 length is 15 residues. Germline assignment: CDR1 SGHRS and CDR2 YFSETQ. The CDR3 is CASSLEARGYEKLFF. The CDR3 DNA reads TGCGCCAGCAGCTTGGAGGCAAGGGGGTATGAAAAACTGTTTTTT.

The chain joins TRBV29-1 to TRBJ2-4, with 14 bases identical to TRBD2. Germline values: CDR1 SQVTM, CDR2 ANQGSEA. The CDR3 contains 15 residues. With 2 bases clipped from V and 7 bases from J, the junction kept 4 bases outside the gene matches. The CDR3 coding sequence is TGCAGCGTTGAAAGACTAGCGGGAGGGCCTAACATTCAGTACTTC. Its translation: CSVERLAGGPNIQYF.

The chain carries TRBV7-9 and TRBJ2-3, with a tentative D call TRBD2 (6 bases). Germline CDR1 SEHNR, CDR2 FQNEAQ (reference sequence). The CDR3 has 17 amino acids. V was trimmed by 5 bases and J by 2 bases, leaving 20 bases between them. The chain's CDR3 is CASSRTWTGEATDTQYF. Written as DNA, the CDR3 is TGTGCCAGCAGCCGTACCTGGACGGGAGAAGCCACAGATACGCAGTATTTT.

The V and J genes are TRBV18 and TRBJ2-2; D call uncertain. Germline V gene sequence: CDR1 KGHSH, CDR2 LQKENI. V was trimmed by 5 bases and J by 2 bases, leaving 6 bases between them. The CDR3 runs 13 residues. CDR3: CASSATNTGELFF. For the CDR3, the DNA is TGTGCCAGCTCAGCGACTAACACCGGGGAGCTGTTTTTT.

The chain couples TRBV18 to TRBJ2-7; 7 bases agree with TRBD1. After removal of 6 bases from V and 5 bases from J, the junction contained 16 bases not matched to a gene. The CDR3 contains 16 residues. Per germline, CDR1 KGHSH and CDR2 LQKENI. The CDR3 region has the DNA TGTGCCAGCTCTCTCCCCCTACAGGGGCGGCGCAACGAGCAGTACTTC. Translated: CASSLPLQGRRNEQYF.

This rearrangement joins TRBV4-1 to TRBJ2-6; TRBD2 matches at 11 bases. J gave up 4 bases and V 0 bases, and 11 bases lay outside the gene matches. Germline lookup yields CDR1 MGHRA and CDR2 YSYEKL. The CDR3 runs 20 residues. The CDR3 loop reads CASSQDTVAGGLLGANVLTF. CDR3 DNA sequence: TGCGCCAGCAGCCAAGATACGGTAGCGGGAGGGCTTCTCGGGGCCAACGTCCTGACTTTC.

The rearrangement links TRBV11-2 to TRBJ1-3, with TRBD1 identical over 9 bases. The CDR3 sequence is 14 residues long. The V segment lost 5 bases and the J segment 3 bases; nucleotides outside the gene matches: 2. CDR1 SGHAT and CDR2 FQNNGV come from the germline V gene. The DNA for the CDR3 is TGTGCCAGCAGCACAGGGGGCGGTGGAAACACCATATATTTT. This sequence encodes CASSTGGGGNTIYF. The variable domain in full, with the rest retrieved from reference TRBV11-2 and TRBJ1-3, is EAGVAQSPRYKIIEKRQSVAFWCNPISGHATLYWYQQILGQGPKLLIQFQNNGVVDDSQLPKDRFSAERLKGVDSTLKIQPAKLEDSAVYLCASSTGGGGNTIYFGEGSWLTVV.

V is TRBV6-1 and J is TRBJ2-7; 8 bases fit TRBD2. The J segment lost 2 bases and the V segment lost 2 bases, leaving 11 bases of the junction unmatched. Germline CDR1 is MNHNS and CDR2 is SASEGT. The CDR3 runs to 17 residues. CDR3 sequence: CASSETSGGSFAYEQYF. CDR3 nucleotide sequence: TGTGCCAGCAGTGAAACTTCGGGAGGGAGTTTCGCCTACGAGCAGTACTTC.

V and J are TRBV5-1 and TRBJ2-7; 7 nucleotides line up with TRBD1. CDR1 is SGHRS and CDR2 is YFSETQ in the germline V gene. The CDR3 extends over 14 amino acids. V lost 4 bases and J lost 3; bases outside the gene matches: 7. The CDR3 DNA is TGCGCCAGCAGCCGGGACAGTTTTAACTACGAGCAGTACTTC. Translated: CASSRDSFNYEQYF.